The rows below give T cell receptor beta chains drawn from one sample of a study of shared clonotypes between healthy human individuals. Method: immunoSEQ multiplex PCR; TCRdb's copy keeps in-frame clones and lacks some. The data show about 2.1 million clones, 80% to 95% seen once. The sequencing sample was made of naive CD8+ T cells from PBMCs. These receptors all come from a man aged 18 to 35 in good health. Some clones in this sample may be carry-over from other donors' samples. The CDR3 runs from the conserved cysteine through the conserved F or W. Fields, in order: D gene, clone size, V gene, J gene, CDR3 length, CDR3 DNA, CDR3 protein. A D gene is named only where the DNA matches it firmly. Clone size is shown for a subset of rows, as once, few, many or a class of expanded clone.

NA	NA	TRBV15	TRBJ2-7	15	TGTGCCACCAGCAGATCCGGGTGGTCCTCCTACGAGCAGTACTTC	CATSRSGWSSYEQYF
TRBD1	once	TRBV27	TRBJ1-5	13	TGTGCCAGCAGTATACAGGGGCCCAGGCCCCAGCATTTT	CASSIQGPRPQHF
TRBD2	NA	TRBV11-2	TRBJ2-2	17	TGTGCCAGCAGCTTTCCCCACAGCGGGAGGGCAACCGGGGAGCTGTTTTTT	CASSFPHSGRATGELFF
NA	NA	TRBV28	TRBJ2-7	12	TGTGCCAGCTCCCAAATTAACTACGAGCAGTACTTC	CASSQINYEQYF
NA	NA	TRBV27	TRBJ2-4	17	TGTGCCAGCAGTCCATATTATGGGACCTTAGCCAAAAACATTCAGTACTTC	CASSPYYGTLAKNIQYF
NA	NA	TRBV28	TRBJ1-6	14	TGTGCCAGAGGACGAAAGGGGTATAATTCACCCCTCCACTTT	CARGRKGYNSPLHF
NA	NA	TRBV11-2	TRBJ2-1	14	TGTGCCAGCAGCTTTGGGAGCGGCCCCTTAGAGCAGTTCTTC	CASSFGSGPLEQFF
NA	NA	TRBV5-1	TRBJ1-5	14	TGCGCCAGCAGCTTGGCAGGGCGCAATCAGCCCCAGCATTTT	CASSLAGRNQPQHF
TRBD2	NA	TRBV6-5	TRBJ2-7	15	TGTGCCAGCAGCCCGCTCGAGCGGGAGTTCAACGAGCAGTACTTC	CASSPLEREFNEQYF
NA	NA	TRBV5-6	TRBJ2-1	14	TGTGCCAGCAGCTTCGGGACTCCCCAACTCGAGCAGTTCTTC	CASSFGTPQLEQFF
TRBD2	NA	TRBV4-2	TRBJ2-2	17	TGTGCCAGCAGCCAAGTTGGTAGCGGGAGGGAGAACGGGGAGCTGTTTTTT	CASSQVGSGRENGELFF
TRBD2	NA	TRBV2	TRBJ2-3	17	TGTGCCAGCAGTGTCCCGCGGGCGGGAGGGAACACAGATACGCAGTATTTT	CASSVPRAGGNTDTQYF
TRBD1	once	TRBV27	TRBJ1-4	18	TGTGCCAGCAGTTTAAACCTCCCCACCGGGACAGGGAACGAAAAACTGTTTTTT	CASSLNLPTGTGNEKLFF
TRBD1	NA	TRBV19	TRBJ2-2	16	TGTGCCACCTATGGGGTAGACAGGGGGGAAACCGGGGAGCTGTTTTTT	CATYGVDRGETGELFF
NA	NA	TRBV5-1	TRBJ1-1	20	TGCGCCAGCAGCTTGGCCGATCCGTTCAAAGGGTATTCCAGCTACACTGAAGCTTTCTTT	CASSLADPFKGYSSYTEAFF
NA	NA	TRBV27	TRBJ1-3	15	TGTGCCAGCAGTCCGAATCACAGGGCTGGAAACACCATATATTTT	CASSPNHRAGNTIYF
NA	NA	TRBV27	TRBJ2-6	15	TGTGCCAGCAGAACAGGGAGGTCTGGGGCCAACGTCCTGACTTTC	CASRTGRSGANVLTF
NA	NA	TRBV9	TRBJ2-2	12	TGTGCCAGCAGCCCCCCGACCGGGGAGCTGTTTTTT	CASSPPTGELFF
NA	NA	TRBV28	TRBJ2-3	15	TGTGCCAGCAGTTTAGGGACAAACTTTAAGGATACGCAGTATTTT	CASSLGTNFKDTQYF
TRBD2	NA	TRBV7-3	TRBJ2-5	16	TGTGCCAGCAGCGATGGTGTCCTAGCGGGACCAGAGACCCAGTACTTC	CASSDGVLAGPETQYF